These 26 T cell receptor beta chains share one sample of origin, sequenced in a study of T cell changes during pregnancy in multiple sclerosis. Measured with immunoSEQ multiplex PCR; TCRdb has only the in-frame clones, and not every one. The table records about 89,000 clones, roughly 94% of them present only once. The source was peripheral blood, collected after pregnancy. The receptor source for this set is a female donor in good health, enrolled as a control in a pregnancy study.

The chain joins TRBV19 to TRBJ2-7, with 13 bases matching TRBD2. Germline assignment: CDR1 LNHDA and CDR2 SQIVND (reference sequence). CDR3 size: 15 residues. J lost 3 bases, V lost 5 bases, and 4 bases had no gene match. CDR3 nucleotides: TGTGCCAGTAGTGGACTAGCGGGAGACCGCTACGAGCAGTACTTC. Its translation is CASSGLAGDRYEQYF.

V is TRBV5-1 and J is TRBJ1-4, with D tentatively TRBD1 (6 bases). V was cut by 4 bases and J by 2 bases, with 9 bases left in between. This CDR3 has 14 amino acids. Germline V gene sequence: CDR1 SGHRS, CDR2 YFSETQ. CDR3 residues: CASSTGSTNEKLFF. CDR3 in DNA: TGCGCCAGCAGCACAGGGTCGACTAATGAAAAACTGTTTTTT.

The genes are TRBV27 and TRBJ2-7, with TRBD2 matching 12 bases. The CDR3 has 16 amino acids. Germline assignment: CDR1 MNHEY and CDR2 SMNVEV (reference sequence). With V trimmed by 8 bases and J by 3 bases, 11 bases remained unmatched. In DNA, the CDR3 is TGTGCCAGCGGCCGACTAGCGGGAGATGGGGACTACGAGCAGTACTTC. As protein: CASGRLAGDGDYEQYF.

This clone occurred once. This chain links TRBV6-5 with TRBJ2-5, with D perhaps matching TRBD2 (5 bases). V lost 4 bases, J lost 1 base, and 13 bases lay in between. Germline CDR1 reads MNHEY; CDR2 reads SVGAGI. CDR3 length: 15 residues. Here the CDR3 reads CASSSTSAGQETQYF. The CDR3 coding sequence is TGTGCCAGCAGTTCAACATCGGCGGGCCAAGAGACCCAGTACTTC.

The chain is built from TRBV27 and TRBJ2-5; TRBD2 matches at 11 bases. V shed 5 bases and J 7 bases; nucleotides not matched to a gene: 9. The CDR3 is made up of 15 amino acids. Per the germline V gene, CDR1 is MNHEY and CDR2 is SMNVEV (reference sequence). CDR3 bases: TGTGCCAGCAGTCCTAAAACCGGGACTAGCGGGACCCAGTACTTC. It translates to CASSPKTGTSGTQYF.

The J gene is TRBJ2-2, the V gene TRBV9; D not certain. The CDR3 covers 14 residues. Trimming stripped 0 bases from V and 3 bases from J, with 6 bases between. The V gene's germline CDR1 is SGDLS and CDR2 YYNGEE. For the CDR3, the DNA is TGTGCCAGCAGCGTAGGCGGATACACCGGGGAGCTGTTTTTT. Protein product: CASSVGGYTGELFF.

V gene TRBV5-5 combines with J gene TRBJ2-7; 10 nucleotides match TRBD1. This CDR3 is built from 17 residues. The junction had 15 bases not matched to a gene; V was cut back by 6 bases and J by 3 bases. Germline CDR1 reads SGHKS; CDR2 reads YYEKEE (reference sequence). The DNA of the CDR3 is TGTGCCAGCATCCAAGGCAGCGGACAGGGGGTCCTCTACGAGCAGTACTTC. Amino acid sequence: CASIQGSGQGVLYEQYF.

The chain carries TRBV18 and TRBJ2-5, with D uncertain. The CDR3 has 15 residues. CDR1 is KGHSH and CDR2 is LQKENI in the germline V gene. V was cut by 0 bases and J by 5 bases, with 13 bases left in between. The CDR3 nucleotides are TGTGCCAGCTCACCACCGTCCAGGCCCGATGAGACCCAGTACTTC. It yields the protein CASSPPSRPDETQYF.

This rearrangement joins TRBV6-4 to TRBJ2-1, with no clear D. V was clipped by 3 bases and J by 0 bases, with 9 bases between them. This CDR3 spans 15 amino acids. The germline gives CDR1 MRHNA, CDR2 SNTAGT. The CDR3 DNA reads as TGTGCCAGCAGTGAGCAAGCTGACTCCTACAATGAGCAGTTCTTC. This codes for CASSEQADSYNEQFF.

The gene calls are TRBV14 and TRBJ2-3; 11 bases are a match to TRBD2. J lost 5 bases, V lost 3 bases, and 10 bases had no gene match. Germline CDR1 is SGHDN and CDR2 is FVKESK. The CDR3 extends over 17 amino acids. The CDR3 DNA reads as TGTGCCAGCAGCCACGCAACCTCCCTAGCGGGAGGAGATACGCAGTATTTT. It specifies CASSHATSLAGGDTQYF.

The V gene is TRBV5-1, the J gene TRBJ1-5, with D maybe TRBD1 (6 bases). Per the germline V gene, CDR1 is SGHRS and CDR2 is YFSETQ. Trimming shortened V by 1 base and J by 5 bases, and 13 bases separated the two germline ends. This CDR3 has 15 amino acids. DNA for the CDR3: TGCGCCAGCAGCTTGACAGGGAACTGGGATCAGCCCCAGCATTTT. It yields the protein CASSLTGNWDQPQHF.

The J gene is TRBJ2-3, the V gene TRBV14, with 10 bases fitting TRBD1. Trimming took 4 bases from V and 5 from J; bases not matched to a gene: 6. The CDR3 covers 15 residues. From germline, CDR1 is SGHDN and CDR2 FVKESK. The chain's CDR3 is CASSRTGGWEDTQYF. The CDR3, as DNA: TGTGCCAGCAGCCGGACAGGGGGATGGGAAGATACGCAGTATTTT.

CDR3 protein: CASSSTSGVNEQFF. DNA of the CDR3: TGTGCCAGCAGCAGTACTAGCGGGGTCAATGAGCAGTTCTTC. V usage is TRBV7-6 and J usage is TRBJ2-1, with TRBD2 matching 10 bases. CDR1 is SGHVS, CDR2 FNYEAQ, per germline. J lost 6 bases, V lost 5 bases, and 4 bases had no gene match. The CDR3 contains 14 residues.

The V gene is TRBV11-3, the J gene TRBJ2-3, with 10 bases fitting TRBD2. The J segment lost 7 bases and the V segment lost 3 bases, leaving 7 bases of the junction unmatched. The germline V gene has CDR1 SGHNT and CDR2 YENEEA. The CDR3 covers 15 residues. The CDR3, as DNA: TGTGCCAGCAGCTTTAGACTAGCGGGTGAAAATACGCAGTATTTT. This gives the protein CASSFRLAGENTQYF. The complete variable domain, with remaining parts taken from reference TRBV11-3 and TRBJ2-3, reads EAGVVQSPRYKIIEKKQPVAFWCNPISGHNTLYWYLQNLGQGPELLIRYENEEAVDDSQLPKDRFSAERLKGVDSTLKIQPAELGDSAVYLCASSFRLAGENTQYFGPGTRLTVL.

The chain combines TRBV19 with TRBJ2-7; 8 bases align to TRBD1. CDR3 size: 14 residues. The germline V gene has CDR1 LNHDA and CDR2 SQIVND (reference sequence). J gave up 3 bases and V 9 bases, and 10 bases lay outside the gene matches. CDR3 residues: CASHPRGQNYEQYF. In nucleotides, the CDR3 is TGTGCCAGCCACCCCAGGGGGCAGAACTACGAGCAGTACTTC.

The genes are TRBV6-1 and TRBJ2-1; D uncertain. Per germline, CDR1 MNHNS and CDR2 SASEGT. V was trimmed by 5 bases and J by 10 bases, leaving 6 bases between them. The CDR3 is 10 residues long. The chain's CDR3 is CASSRGEQFF. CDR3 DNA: TGTGCCAGCAGTCGAGGAGAGCAGTTCTTC.

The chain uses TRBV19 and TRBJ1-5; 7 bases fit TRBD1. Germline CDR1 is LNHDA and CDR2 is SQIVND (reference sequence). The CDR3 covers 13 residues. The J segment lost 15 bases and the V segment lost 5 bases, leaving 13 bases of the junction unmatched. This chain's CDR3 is CASSPTGADKRHF. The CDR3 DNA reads TGTGCCAGTAGTCCCACAGGGGCGGATAAGAGGCATTTT.

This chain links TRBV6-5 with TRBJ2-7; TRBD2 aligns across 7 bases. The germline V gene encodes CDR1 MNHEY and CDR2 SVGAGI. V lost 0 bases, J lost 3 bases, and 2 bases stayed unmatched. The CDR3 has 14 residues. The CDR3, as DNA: TGTGCCAGCAGTTACTCGCGGACTAGCTACGAGCAGTACTTC. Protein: CASSYSRTSYEQYF.

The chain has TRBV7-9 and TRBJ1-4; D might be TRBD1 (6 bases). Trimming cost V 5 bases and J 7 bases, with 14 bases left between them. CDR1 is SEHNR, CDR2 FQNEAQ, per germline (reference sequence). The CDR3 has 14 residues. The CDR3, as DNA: TGTGCCAGCAGCCCCACAGGGTCCGGTGAAAAACTGTTTTTT. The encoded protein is CASSPTGSGEKLFF.

The CDR3 DNA reads as TGTGCCAGCAGCTCCCGGGACACCAATCAGCCCCAGCATTTT. Amino acid sequence: CASSSRDTNQPQHF. This rearrangement joins TRBV7-9 to TRBJ1-5, with D tentatively TRBD1 (6 bases). V was cut by 4 bases and J by 3 bases, with 10 bases left in between. The CDR3 runs to 14 residues. Looked up from germline, CDR1 is SEHNR and CDR2 is FQNEAQ (reference sequence).

As DNA, the CDR3 is TGTGCCAGCAGCTTGGAAGGGGCCGGAAAGACCCAGTACTTC. Translated: CASSLEGAGKTQYF. The chain uses TRBV5-4 and TRBJ2-5; maybe TRBD1 (5 bases). Germline V gene data show CDR1 as SGHNT and CDR2 as YYREEE (reference sequence). The CDR3 loop spans 14 amino acids. The V and J ends lost 0 bases and 6 bases respectively, with 12 bases between them. The full variable domain, with the rest looked up from reference TRBV5-4 and TRBJ2-5, is ETGVTQSPTHLIKTRGQQVTLRCSSQSGHNTVSWYQQALGQGPQFIFQYYREEENGRGNFPPRFSGLQFPNYSSELNVNALELDDSALYLCASSLEGAGKTQYFGPGTRLLVL.

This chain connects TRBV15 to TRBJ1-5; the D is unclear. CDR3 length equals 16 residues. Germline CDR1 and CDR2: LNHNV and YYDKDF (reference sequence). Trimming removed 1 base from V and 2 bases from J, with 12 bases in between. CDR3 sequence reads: CATSRGGTGGNQPQHF. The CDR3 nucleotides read TGTGCCACCAGCAGAGGCGGCACCGGGGGCAATCAGCCCCAGCATTTT.

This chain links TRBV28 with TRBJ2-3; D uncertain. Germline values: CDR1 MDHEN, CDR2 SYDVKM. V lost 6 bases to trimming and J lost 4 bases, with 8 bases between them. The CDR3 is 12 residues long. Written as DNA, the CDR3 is TGTGCCAGCAGCCTATACCCAGATACGCAGTATTTT. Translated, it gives CASSLYPDTQYF.

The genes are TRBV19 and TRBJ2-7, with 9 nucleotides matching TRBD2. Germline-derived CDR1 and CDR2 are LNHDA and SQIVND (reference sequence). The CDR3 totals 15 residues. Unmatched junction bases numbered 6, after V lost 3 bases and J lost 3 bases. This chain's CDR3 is CASSMGLAHLYEQYF. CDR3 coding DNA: TGTGCCAGTAGTATGGGACTAGCCCATCTCTACGAGCAGTACTTC.

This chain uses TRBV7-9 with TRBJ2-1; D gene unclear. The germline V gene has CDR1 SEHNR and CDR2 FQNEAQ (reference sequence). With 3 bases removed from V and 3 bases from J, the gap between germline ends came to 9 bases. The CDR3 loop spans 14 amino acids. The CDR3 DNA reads TGTGCCAGCAGCTTGAGTTTGGTCTACAATGAGCAGTTCTTC. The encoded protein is CASSLSLVYNEQFF.

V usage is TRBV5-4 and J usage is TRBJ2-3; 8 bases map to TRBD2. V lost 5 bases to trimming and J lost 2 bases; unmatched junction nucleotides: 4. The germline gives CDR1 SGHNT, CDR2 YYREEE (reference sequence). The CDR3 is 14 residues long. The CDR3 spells CASRHSGTTDTQYF. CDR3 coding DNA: TGTGCCAGCAGACATAGCGGGACCACAGATACGCAGTATTTT.